A single sample is the source of the 29 T cell receptor beta chains below, sequenced in a study of shared clonotypes between healthy human individuals. This table comes from immunoSEQ multiplex PCR, and its TCRdb copy is limited to in-frame clones, with some not included. The data show around 690,000 clones, about 90% seen once. The sequencing sample was made of memory CD8+ T cells from PBMCs. As to subset: CD45RO+ cells pooled with CCR7-negative TemRA cells. The receptors here all came from a man aged 18 to 30 in good health. Some clones in this sample may be carry-over from other donors' samples.

Concerning this clone itself: Other DNA sequences in this sample translate to the same CDR3. The chain links TRBV27 to TRBJ2-4; D is uncertain. Trimming cost V 0 bases and J 0 bases, with 9 bases left between them. The CDR3 extends over 16 amino acids. The germline V gene has CDR1 MNHEY and CDR2 SMNVEV (reference sequence). The CDR3 DNA reads TGTGCCAGCAGTTTATCTGGCCCCCTAGCCAAAAACATTCAGTACTTC. It codes for CASSLSGPLAKNIQYF.

The chain has TRBV6-5 and TRBJ2-1, with TRBD2 matching 10 bases. V lost 1 base and J lost 10; bases outside the gene matches: 7. Germline CDR1 is MNHEY and CDR2 is SVGAGI. The CDR3 has 15 residues. The CDR3 nucleotides are TGTGCCAGCAGTTACTGGGCTAGCGGGAGCGAAGAGCAGTTCTTC. As protein: CASSYWASGSEEQFF.

Regarding this clone: The same CDR3 arises from other DNA sequences in this sample as well. V gene TRBV9 combines with J gene TRBJ1-2; 10 bases fit TRBD1. The CDR3 consists of 14 residues. Germline V lookup: CDR1 SGDLS, CDR2 YYNGEE. V gave up 5 bases and J gave up 2 bases; unmatched junction bases: 3. DNA for the CDR3: TGTGCCAGCAGTCCGGGACAGGGGAACTATGGCTACACCTTC. This gives the protein CASSPGQGNYGYTF.

In regard to this clone: The sample carries other DNA sequences with the same CDR3. The chain couples TRBV2 to TRBJ1-1; TRBD1 aligns across 7 bases. The CDR3 is 12 amino acids. Per the germline V gene, CDR1 is SNHLY and CDR2 is FYNNEI. J lost 3 bases, V lost 6 bases, and 1 base had no gene match. CDR3 sequence reads: CASRTGYTEAFF. The DNA of the CDR3 is TGTGCCAGCAGGACAGGGTACACTGAAGCTTTCTTT.

The chain carries TRBV19 and TRBJ1-1, with TRBD1 matching 8 bases. V trimming: 6 bases; J trimming: 4 bases; junction bases outside the gene matches: 4. Per germline, CDR1 LNHDA and CDR2 SQIVND (reference sequence). The CDR3 is 13 residues long. CDR3 region: CASSHRGGTEAFF. The CDR3, as DNA: TGTGCCAGTAGCCACAGGGGGGGCACTGAAGCTTTCTTT.

J is TRBJ1-1 and V is TRBV7-8; D may be TRBD1 (5 bases). With 4 bases removed from V and 1 base from J, the gap between germline ends came to 13 bases. Germline V gene lookup returns CDR1 SGHVS and CDR2 FQNEAQ. The CDR3 has 15 residues. The CDR3 here is CASSSQGPSNTEAFF. For the CDR3, the DNA is TGTGCCAGCAGCTCCCAGGGACCCTCGAACACTGAAGCTTTCTTT. The full variable domain, completed using reference TRBV7-8 and TRBJ1-1, is GAGVSQSPRYKVAKRGQDVALRCDPISGHVSLFWYQQALGQGPEFLTYFQNEAQLDKSGLPSDRFFAERPEGSVSTLKIQRTQQEDSAVYLCASSSQGPSNTEAFFGQGTRLTVV.

The chain carries TRBV7-9 and TRBJ1-2, with D possibly matching TRBD1 (5 bases). V dropped 5 bases and J dropped 3 bases, with 16 bases sitting between them. The CDR3 runs 15 residues. Germline CDR1 and CDR2: SEHNR and FQNEAQ (reference sequence). The CDR3 sequence is CASSLPRVRDYGYTF. The DNA for the CDR3 is TGTGCCAGCAGCCTCCCGAGGGTCAGGGACTATGGCTACACCTTC. The full variable domain, rest sourced from reference TRBV7-9 and TRBJ1-2, is DTGVSQNPRHKITKRGQNVTFRCDPISEHNRLYWYRQTLGQGPEFLTYFQNEAQLEKSRLLSDRFSAERPKGSFSTLEIQRTEQGDSAMYLCASSLPRVRDYGYTFGSGTRLTVV.

This chain joins TRBV7-9 and TRBJ2-4; no clear D. Per the germline V gene, CDR1 is SEHNR and CDR2 is FQNEAQ (reference sequence). The ends were cut back, 2 bases at V and 0 bases at J, with 14 bases in the middle. The CDR3 extends over 17 amino acids. The CDR3 region has the DNA TGTGCCAGCAGCTTAACATTAGGGTCCTTAGCCAAAAACATTCAGTACTTC. Amino acids: CASSLTLGSLAKNIQYF. The full variable domain, with the rest looked up from reference TRBV7-9 and TRBJ2-4, is DTGVSQNPRHKITKRGQNVTFRCDPISEHNRLYWYRQTLGQGPEFLTYFQNEAQLEKSRLLSDRFSAERPKGSFSTLEIQRTEQGDSAMYLCASSLTLGSLAKNIQYFGAGTRLSVL.

The J gene is TRBJ2-7, the V gene TRBV27; TRBD2 matches at 7 bases. V gave up 6 bases and J gave up 2 bases; unmatched junction bases: 10. The CDR3 covers 15 residues. Germline values: CDR1 MNHEY, CDR2 SMNVEV (reference sequence). CDR3: CASSLAGRETYEQYF. The CDR3 coding sequence is TGTGCCAGCAGCCTCGCAGGGCGGGAGACCTACGAGCAGTACTTC.

The chain combines TRBV7-3 with TRBJ2-3; D possibly uses TRBD1 or TRBD2 (6 bases each). CDR3 size: 13 residues. V was cut by 2 bases and J by 6 bases, with 9 bases left in between. Germline V gene data show CDR1 as SGHTA and CDR2 as FQGTGA. The CDR3 loop reads CASSLLGGDTQYF. The CDR3 DNA sequence: TGTGCCAGCAGCTTACTCGGGGGCGATACGCAGTATTTT. The full variable domain, with the rest looked up from reference TRBV7-3 and TRBJ2-3, is GAGVSQTPSNKVTEKGKYVELRCDPISGHTALYWYRQSLGQGPEFLIYFQGTGAADDSGLPNDRFFAVRPEGSVSTLKIQRTERGDSAVYLCASSLLGGDTQYFGPGTRLTVL.

The rearrangement uses TRBV10-3 and TRBJ1-5, with a weak D call TRBD1 (6 bases). V was pared by 2 bases and J by 4 bases, with 12 bases between. Germline V gives CDR1 ENHRY, CDR2 SYGVKD. This CDR3 spans 15 amino acids. The CDR3 region is CAISEEQGWNQPQHF. CDR3 DNA: TGTGCCATCAGTGAGGAGCAGGGGTGGAATCAGCCCCAGCATTTT.

This clone has only a few counts. The chain carries TRBV5-1 and TRBJ2-4; no definite D call. CDR3 length equals 13 residues. V lost 0 bases and J 8 bases, leaving 9 bases between the germline ends. Germline V lookup: CDR1 SGHRS, CDR2 YFSETQ. The CDR3 spells CASSLDRQYIQYF. DNA for the CDR3: TGCGCCAGCAGCTTGGACCGACAATACATTCAGTACTTC.

The chain recombines TRBV28 with TRBJ1-2; D perhaps matches TRBD1 (6 bases). V lost 3 bases and J 5 bases, leaving 22 bases between the germline ends. The germline gives CDR1 MDHEN, CDR2 SYDVKM. CDR3 length equals 17 residues. The CDR3, as DNA: TGTGCCAGCAGTTTTCGAACCTGGACAGCCTCCGGATATGGCTACACCTTC. Translation gives CASSFRTWTASGYGYTF.

This rearrangement joins TRBV9 to TRBJ1-3; possibly TRBD1 for D (5 bases). Per the germline V gene, CDR1 is SGDLS and CDR2 is YYNGEE. Trimming stripped 0 bases from V and 4 bases from J, with 11 bases between. This CDR3 spans 15 amino acids. The CDR3: CASSVAGTGGNTIYF. The CDR3 DNA is TGTGCCAGCAGCGTAGCTGGAACAGGCGGAAACACCATATATTTT.

The chain has TRBV28 and TRBJ2-1, with D unclear. The CDR3 length is 15 residues. V lost 5 bases to trimming and J lost 8 bases, with 19 bases between them. From germline, CDR1 is MDHEN and CDR2 SYDVKM. CDR3 loop: CASSGDISFWDEQFF. In DNA form, the CDR3 reads TGTGCCAGCAGTGGGGATATCTCTTTTTGGGATGAGCAGTTCTTC. Filled out from reference TRBV28 and TRBJ2-1, the complete variable domain reads DVKVTQSSRYLVKRTGEKVFLECVQDMDHENMFWYRQDPGLGLRLIYFSYDVKMKEKGDIPEGYSVSREKKERFSLILESASTNQTSMYLCASSGDISFWDEQFFGPGTRLTVL.

The chain has TRBV19 and TRBJ1-1, with D maybe TRBD1 (5 bases). CDR1 is LNHDA and CDR2 is SQIVND in the germline V gene (reference sequence). The V and J ends lost 5 bases and 4 bases respectively, with 14 bases between them. This CDR3 region has 14 residues. CDR3 bases: TGTGCCAGTAGTGAAGGCCCAGGGAGCACTGAAGCTTTCTTT. The encoded protein is CASSEGPGSTEAFF.

V is TRBV27 and J is TRBJ2-5, with 14 bases identical to TRBD2. The V and J ends lost 8 bases and 2 bases, in that order; junction bases with no gene match: 10. CDR3 length: 17 residues. Germline V gene sequence: CDR1 MNHEY, CDR2 SMNVEV (reference sequence). CDR3 amino acids: CASGTGLAGGYQETQYF. Written as DNA, the CDR3 is TGTGCCAGCGGGACCGGACTAGCGGGAGGATATCAAGAGACCCAGTACTTC.

CDR3 residues: CASSPGTTAFF. CDR3 coding DNA: TGTGCCAGCAGTCCTGGGACAACGGCTTTCTTT. V gene TRBV27 combines with J gene TRBJ1-1, with D possibly TRBD1 on 6 matching bases. The germline V gene has CDR1 MNHEY and CDR2 SMNVEV (reference sequence). V was trimmed by 5 bases and J by 11 bases, leaving 12 bases between them. The CDR3 has 11 amino acids.

The chain is built from TRBV6-6 and TRBJ1-1, with D unclear. Germline V gene lookup returns CDR1 MNHNY and CDR2 SVGAGI (reference sequence). The V end was cut by 6 bases, the J end by 3 bases, with 11 bases between. This CDR3 region has 13 residues. The CDR3 loop is CASRFSTDTEAFF. Here the CDR3 DNA reads TGTGCCAGCAGATTCTCGACCGACACTGAAGCTTTCTTT.

This chain uses TRBV9 with TRBJ1-3; TRBD1 is a possible D gene (5 bases). The CDR3 totals 16 residues. Germline CDR1 is SGDLS and CDR2 is YYNGEE. V dropped 4 bases and J dropped 1 base, with 15 bases sitting between them. CDR3 DNA sequence: TGTGCCAGCAGCCGGTCCGGGGGAAGATCTGGAAACACCATATATTTT. Protein sequence: CASSRSGGRSGNTIYF.

The J gene is TRBJ2-7, the V gene TRBV6-5; 10 bases are a match to TRBD2. Germline values: CDR1 MNHEY, CDR2 SVGAGI. The CDR3 has 14 residues. J gave up 4 bases and V 2 bases, and 2 bases lay outside the gene matches. The CDR3 DNA follows: TGTGCCAGCAGTTACCTAGCGGGAGAGTACGAGCAGTACTTC. As protein: CASSYLAGEYEQYF.

The gene calls are TRBV9 and TRBJ1-1; no reliable D call. Germline V lookup: CDR1 SGDLS, CDR2 YYNGEE. The CDR3 is 15 amino acids. V shed 0 bases and J shed 3 bases, with 12 bases lying between them. This CDR3 is CASSVVRGEDTEAFF. The CDR3 coding sequence is TGTGCCAGCAGCGTAGTTCGGGGAGAAGACACTGAAGCTTTCTTT.

The chain carries TRBV7-6 and TRBJ2-2; 8 nucleotides align to TRBD2. With V trimmed by 5 bases and J by 5 bases, 10 bases remained unmatched. The CDR3 is 16 residues long. Germline CDR1 and CDR2: SGHVS and FNYEAQ. The CDR3 DNA follows: TGTGCCAGCAGCCCCCGGGGGGGAGTAAATACCGGGGAGCTGTTTTTT. Encoded protein: CASSPRGGVNTGELFF.

V usage is TRBV6-1 and J usage is TRBJ1-1; TRBD1 is a possible D gene (5 bases). The CDR3 is 15 amino acids. V lost 0 bases and J 4 bases, leaving 12 bases between the germline ends. Per the germline V gene, CDR1 is MNHNS and CDR2 is SASEGT. The CDR3: CASSEALGGVTEAFF. The DNA for the CDR3 is TGTGCCAGCAGTGAAGCGCTTGGGGGGGTCACTGAAGCTTTCTTT.

The rearrangement uses TRBV4-1 and TRBJ2-1; 9 nucleotides align to TRBD2. This CDR3 spans 22 amino acids. Germline CDR1 reads MGHRA; CDR2 reads YSYEKL. J was trimmed by 2 bases and V by 0 bases; bases with no gene match: 20. CDR3 bases: TGCGCCAGCAGCCAAGATTCGATCCGCGGGAGGGTTAAGCGAAAGGCCTACAATGAGCAGTTCTTC. Amino acid sequence: CASSQDSIRGRVKRKAYNEQFF.

V and J are TRBV7-9 and TRBJ1-1, with TRBD1 identical over 7 bases. CDR3 length equals 14 residues. Germline trimming cut 6 bases from V and 3 bases from J; bases unmatched to any gene: 7. Looked up from germline, CDR1 is SEHNR and CDR2 is FQNEAQ (reference sequence). Here the CDR3 DNA reads TGTGCCAGCAGAAACCGGGACAGTTACACTGAAGCTTTCTTT. It specifies CASRNRDSYTEAFF.

For this clone: A far bigger clonotype differs at one base, so this is likely a read error. The chain recombines TRBV28 with TRBJ2-7; 8 bases line up with TRBD1. Germline V gene sequence: CDR1 MDHEN, CDR2 SYDVKM. This CDR3 is built from 14 residues. Trimming took 5 bases from V and 3 from J; bases not matched to a gene: 6. This chain's CDR3 is CASSTQGVRYEQYF. The CDR3 nucleotides read TGTGCCAGCAGTACACAGGGGGTACGCTACGAGCAGTACTTC.

The chain employs TRBV27 and TRBJ1-5; D is undetermined. V was trimmed by 3 bases and J by 3 bases, leaving 9 bases between them. CDR3 length: 14 amino acids. Germline assignment: CDR1 MNHEY and CDR2 SMNVEV (reference sequence). Written as DNA, the CDR3 is TGTGCCAGCAGTTTTTCCAGGCTCAATCAGCCCCAGCATTTT. This gives the protein CASSFSRLNQPQHF.

The V and J genes are TRBV5-6 and TRBJ1-2, with D unresolved. V lost 4 bases to trimming and J lost 2 bases, with 6 bases between them. This CDR3 is 12 amino acids long. CDR1 is SGHDT and CDR2 is YYEEEE in the germline V gene. CDR3 bases: TGTGCCAGCAGCCGGGCAAACTATGGCTACACCTTC. Translation gives CASSRANYGYTF.